The 3 T cell receptor beta chains below were found in one sample sequenced in a study of CD8 T cells in ankylosing spondylitis. Using its own MiXCR run on the 5' RACE reads, TCRdb lists one record per CDR3 protein. The sample holds around 890,000 distinct CDR3 sequences, over 9.5% seen once. Findings and caveats of the study: About eight highly homologous variants made up a TCR beta motif that seemed to typify ankylosing spondylitis blood.

These receptors have no identified antigens. Sequencing was carried out using blood, either unsorted or a sorted T cell fraction (not recorded which). All receptors derive from a male donor with ankylosing spondylitis.

This clonotype showed up many times. The CDR3 coding sequence is TGTGCCACCAGCAGCGTACCTTACTCCTACAATGAGCAGTTCTTC. Translating it yields CATSSVPYSYNEQFF. V is TRBV15 and J is TRBJ2-1; D call uncertain. The CDR3 loop spans 15 amino acids. CDR1 is LNHNV, CDR2 YYDKDF, per germline (reference sequence). V lost 3 bases to trimming and J lost 0 bases, with 9 bases between them.

This rearrangement joins TRBV5-1 to TRBJ1-1; a possible D gene is TRBD1 (5 bases). The CDR3 loop spans 15 amino acids. Germline CDR1 is SGHRS and CDR2 is YFSETQ. V was trimmed by 4 bases and J by 1 base, leaving 14 bases between them. CDR3 protein: CASSLRTNGNTEAFF. The CDR3 DNA reads TGCGCCAGCAGCCTACGGACAAATGGGAACACTGAAGCTTTCTTT.

The chain is built from TRBV7-2 and TRBJ2-2; 8 bases agree with TRBD1. The V gene's germline CDR1 is SGHTA and CDR2 FQGNSA. The CDR3 length is 15 residues. Trimming removed 5 bases from V and 4 bases from J; junction bases left unmatched: 6. The CDR3 loop is CASSPVTGGTGELFF. The CDR3 coding sequence is TGTGCCAGCAGCCCCGTAACAGGGGGCACCGGGGAGCTGTTTTTT.